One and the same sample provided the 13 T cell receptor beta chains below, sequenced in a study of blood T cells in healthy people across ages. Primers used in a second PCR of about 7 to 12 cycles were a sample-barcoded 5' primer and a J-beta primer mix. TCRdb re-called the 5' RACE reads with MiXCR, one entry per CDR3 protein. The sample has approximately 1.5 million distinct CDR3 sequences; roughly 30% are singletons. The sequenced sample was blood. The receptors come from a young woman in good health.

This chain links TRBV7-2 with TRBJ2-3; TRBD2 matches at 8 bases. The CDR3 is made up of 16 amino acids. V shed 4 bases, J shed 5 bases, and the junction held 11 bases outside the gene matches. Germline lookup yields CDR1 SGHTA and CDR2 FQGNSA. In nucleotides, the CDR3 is TGTGCCAGCAGCTGGGGGGTGCGGGGGGCGATAGATACGCAGTATTTT. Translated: CASSWGVRGAIDTQYF.

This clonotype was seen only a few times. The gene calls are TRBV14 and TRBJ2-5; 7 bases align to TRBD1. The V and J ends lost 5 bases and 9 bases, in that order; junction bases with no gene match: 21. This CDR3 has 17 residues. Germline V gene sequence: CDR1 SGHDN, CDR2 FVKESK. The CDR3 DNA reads TGTGCCAGCAGCGAACGGACAGGACCCACCGCAAGAGAATCCCAGTACTTC. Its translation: CASSERTGPTARESQYF.

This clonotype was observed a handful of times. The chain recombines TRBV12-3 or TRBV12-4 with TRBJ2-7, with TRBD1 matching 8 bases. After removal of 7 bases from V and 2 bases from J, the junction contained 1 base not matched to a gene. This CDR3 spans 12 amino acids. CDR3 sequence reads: CASNRGTYEQYF. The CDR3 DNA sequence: TGTGCCAGCAACAGGGGGACCTACGAGCAGTACTTC.

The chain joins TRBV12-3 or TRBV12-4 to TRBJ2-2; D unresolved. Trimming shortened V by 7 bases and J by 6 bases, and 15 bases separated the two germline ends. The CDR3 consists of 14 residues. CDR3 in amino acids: CASTPVGSSGELFF. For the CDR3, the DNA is TGTGCCAGCACCCCGGTGGGGTCCTCCGGGGAGCTGTTTTTT.

The chain's CDR3 is CAGTTRDGAFNEQFF. The CDR3 bases are TGTGCCGGCACCACCCGGGACGGAGCCTTCAATGAGCAGTTCTTC. The rearrangement links TRBV12-3 or TRBV12-4 to TRBJ2-1, with D perhaps TRBD1 or TRBD2 (5 bases each). The CDR3 runs to 15 residues. Trimming stripped 11 bases from V and 6 bases from J, with 23 bases between.

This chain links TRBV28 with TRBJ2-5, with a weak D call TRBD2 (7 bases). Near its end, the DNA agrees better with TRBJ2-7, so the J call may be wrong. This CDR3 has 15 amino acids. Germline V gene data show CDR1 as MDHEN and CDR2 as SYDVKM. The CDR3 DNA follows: TGTGCCAGCAGTTCTGCCCGGGGGGCTGTATACGAGCAGTACTTC. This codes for CASSSARGAVYEQYF.

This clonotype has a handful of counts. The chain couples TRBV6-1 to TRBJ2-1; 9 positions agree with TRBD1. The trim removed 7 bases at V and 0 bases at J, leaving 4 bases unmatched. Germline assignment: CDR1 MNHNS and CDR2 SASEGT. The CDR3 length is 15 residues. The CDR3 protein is CASTLDRGSYNEQFF. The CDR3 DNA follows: TGTGCCAGCACCTTGGACAGGGGCTCCTACAATGAGCAGTTCTTC.

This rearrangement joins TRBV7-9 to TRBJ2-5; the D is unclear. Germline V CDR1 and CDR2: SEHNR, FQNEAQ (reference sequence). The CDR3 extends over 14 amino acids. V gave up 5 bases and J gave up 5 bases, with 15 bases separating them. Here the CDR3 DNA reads TGTGCCAGCAGCGAGAGAGCTACAAGGGAGACCCAGTACTTC. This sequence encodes CASSERATRETQYF. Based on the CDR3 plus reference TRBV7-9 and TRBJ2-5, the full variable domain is DTGVSQNPRHKITKRGQNVTFRCDPISEHNRLYWYRQTLGQGPEFLTYFQNEAQLEKSRLLSDRFSAERPKGSFSTLEIQRTEQGDSAMYLCASSERATRETQYFGPGTRLLVL.

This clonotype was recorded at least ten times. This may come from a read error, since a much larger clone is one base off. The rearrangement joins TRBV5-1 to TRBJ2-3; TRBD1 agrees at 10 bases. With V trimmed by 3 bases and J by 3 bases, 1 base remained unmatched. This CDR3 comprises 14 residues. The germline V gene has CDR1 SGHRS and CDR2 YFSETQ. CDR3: CASSWGQGTDTQYF. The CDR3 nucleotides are TGCGCCAGCAGCTGGGGACAGGGGACAGATACGCAGTATTTT.

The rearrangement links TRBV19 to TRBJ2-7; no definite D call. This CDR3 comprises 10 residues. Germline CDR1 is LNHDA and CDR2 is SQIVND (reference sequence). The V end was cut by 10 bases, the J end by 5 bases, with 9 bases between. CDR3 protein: CATAPHEQYF. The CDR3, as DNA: TGTGCCACCGCACCCCACGAGCAGTACTTC.

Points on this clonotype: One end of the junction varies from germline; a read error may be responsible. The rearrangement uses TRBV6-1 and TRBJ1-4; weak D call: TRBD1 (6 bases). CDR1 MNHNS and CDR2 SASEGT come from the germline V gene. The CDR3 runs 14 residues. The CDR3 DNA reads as TGTGCCAGCACCGTTTCGGGGGGCCGGGAAAAACGGTTTTTT. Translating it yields CASTVSGGREKRFF.

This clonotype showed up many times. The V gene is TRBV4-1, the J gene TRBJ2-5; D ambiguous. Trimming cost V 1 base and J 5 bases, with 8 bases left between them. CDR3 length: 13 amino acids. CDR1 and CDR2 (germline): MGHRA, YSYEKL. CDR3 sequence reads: CASSQVVRETQYF. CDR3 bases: TGCGCCAGCAGCCAAGTGGTTAGGGAGACCCAGTACTTC.

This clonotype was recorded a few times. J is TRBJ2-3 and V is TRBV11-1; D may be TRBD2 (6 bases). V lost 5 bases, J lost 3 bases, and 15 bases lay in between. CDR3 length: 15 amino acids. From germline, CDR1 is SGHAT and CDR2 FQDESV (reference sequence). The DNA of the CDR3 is TGTGCCAGCAGCCCCGGGAGTCGAGGGACAGATACGCAGTATTTT. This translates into CASSPGSRGTDTQYF.